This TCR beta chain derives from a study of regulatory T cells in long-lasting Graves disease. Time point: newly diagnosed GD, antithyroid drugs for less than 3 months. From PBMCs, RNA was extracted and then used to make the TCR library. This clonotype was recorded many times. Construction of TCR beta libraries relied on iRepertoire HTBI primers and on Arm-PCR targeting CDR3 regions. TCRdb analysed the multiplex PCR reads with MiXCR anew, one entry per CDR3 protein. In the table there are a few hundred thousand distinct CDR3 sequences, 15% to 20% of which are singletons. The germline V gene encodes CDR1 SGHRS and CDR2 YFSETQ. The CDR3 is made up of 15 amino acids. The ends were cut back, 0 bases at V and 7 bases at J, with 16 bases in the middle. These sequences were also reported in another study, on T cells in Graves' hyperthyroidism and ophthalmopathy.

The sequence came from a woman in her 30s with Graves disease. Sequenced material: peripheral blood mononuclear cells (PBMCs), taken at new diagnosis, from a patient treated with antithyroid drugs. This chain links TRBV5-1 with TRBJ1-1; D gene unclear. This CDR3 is CASSLAGRVVGEAFF. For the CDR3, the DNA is TGCGCCAGCAGCTTGGCCGGACGCGTTGTAGGTGAAGCTTTCTTT.